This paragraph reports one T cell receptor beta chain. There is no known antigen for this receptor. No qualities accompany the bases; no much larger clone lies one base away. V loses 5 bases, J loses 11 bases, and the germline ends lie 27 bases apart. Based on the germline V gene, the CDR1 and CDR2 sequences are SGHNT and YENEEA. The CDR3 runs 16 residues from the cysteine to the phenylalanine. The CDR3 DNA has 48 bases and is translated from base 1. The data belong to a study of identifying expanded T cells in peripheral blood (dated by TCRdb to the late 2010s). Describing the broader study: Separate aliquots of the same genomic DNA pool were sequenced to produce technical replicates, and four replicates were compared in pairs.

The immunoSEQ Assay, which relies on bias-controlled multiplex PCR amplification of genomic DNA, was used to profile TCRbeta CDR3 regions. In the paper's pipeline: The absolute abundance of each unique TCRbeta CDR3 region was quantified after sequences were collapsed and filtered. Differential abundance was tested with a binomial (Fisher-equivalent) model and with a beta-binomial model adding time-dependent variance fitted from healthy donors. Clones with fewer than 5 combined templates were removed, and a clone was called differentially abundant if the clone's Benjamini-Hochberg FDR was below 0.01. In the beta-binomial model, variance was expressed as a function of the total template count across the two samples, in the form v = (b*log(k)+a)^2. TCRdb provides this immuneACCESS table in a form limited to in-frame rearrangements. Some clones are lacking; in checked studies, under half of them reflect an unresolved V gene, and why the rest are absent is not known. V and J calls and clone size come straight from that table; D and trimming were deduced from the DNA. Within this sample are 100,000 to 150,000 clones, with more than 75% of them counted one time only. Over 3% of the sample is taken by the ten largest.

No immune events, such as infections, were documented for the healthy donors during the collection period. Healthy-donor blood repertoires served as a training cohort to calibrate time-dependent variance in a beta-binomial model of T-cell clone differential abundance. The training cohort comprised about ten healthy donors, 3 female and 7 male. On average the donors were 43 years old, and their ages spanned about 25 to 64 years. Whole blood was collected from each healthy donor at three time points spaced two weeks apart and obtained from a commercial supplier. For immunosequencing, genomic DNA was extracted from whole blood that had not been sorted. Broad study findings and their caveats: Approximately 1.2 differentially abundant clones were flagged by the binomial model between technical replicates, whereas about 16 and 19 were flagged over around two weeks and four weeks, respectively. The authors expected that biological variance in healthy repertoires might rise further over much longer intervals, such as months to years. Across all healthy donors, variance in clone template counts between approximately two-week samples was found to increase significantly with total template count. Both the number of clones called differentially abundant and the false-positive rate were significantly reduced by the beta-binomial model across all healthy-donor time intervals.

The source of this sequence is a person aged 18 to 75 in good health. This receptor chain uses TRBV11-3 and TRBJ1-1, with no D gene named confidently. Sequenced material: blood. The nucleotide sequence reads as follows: TGTGCCAGCAGCCCCTGGGAGGAAGCTTTCGGGAGTGGGGCTTTCTTT. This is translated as CASSPWEEAFGSGAFF. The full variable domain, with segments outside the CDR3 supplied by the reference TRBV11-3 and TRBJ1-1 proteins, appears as EAGVVQSPRYKIIEKKQPVAFWCNPISGHNTLYWYLQNLGQGPELLIRYENEEAVDDSQLPKDRFSAERLKGVDSTLKIQPAELGDSAVYLCASSPWEEAFGSGAFFGQGTRLTVV.